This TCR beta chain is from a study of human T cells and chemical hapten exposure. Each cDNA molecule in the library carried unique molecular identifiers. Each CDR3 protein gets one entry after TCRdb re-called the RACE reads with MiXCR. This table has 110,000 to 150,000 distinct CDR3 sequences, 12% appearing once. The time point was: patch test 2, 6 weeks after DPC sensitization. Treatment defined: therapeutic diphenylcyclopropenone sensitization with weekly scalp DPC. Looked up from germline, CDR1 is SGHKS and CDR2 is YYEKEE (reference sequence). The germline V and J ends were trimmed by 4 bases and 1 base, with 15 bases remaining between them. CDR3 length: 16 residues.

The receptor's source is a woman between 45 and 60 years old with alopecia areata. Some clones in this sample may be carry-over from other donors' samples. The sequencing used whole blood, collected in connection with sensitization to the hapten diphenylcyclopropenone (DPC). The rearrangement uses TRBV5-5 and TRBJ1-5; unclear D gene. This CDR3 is CASSPGPLSSNQPQHF. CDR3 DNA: TGTGCCAGCAGCCCCGGTCCCCTCTCCAGCAATCAGCCCCAGCATTTT.